The rows below give T cell receptor beta chains drawn from one sample of a study of graft-versus-host responses after intestinal transplantation. Which antigens these TCRs recognize remains unknown. TCRdb keeps only in-frame clones here, not all; method: immunoSEQ multiplex PCR. The repertoire holds more than 90,000 clones, with 85% to 95% as singletons. The specimen comprised unstimulated CD8+ T cells sorted from spleen or lymph node cells, sampled before intestinal transplant. The receptors were gathered from a human donor who received an intestinal transplant. The CDR3 runs from the conserved cysteine through the conserved F or W. A D gene is named only where the DNA matches it firmly. Not all rows give a size; the values are once, few, many and, for expanded clones, a class.

j_call: TRBJ2-7; clone_size: .; v_call: TRBV28; d_call: TRBD1; cdr3_aa: CASTLPGQPSYEQYF; cdr3_nt: TGTGCCAGCACTCTCCCGGGACAGCCCTCCTACGAGCAGTACTTC
j_call: TRBJ2-5; clone_size: .; v_call: TRBV28; d_call: TRBD2; cdr3_aa: CASRLAGGLMIGETQYF; cdr3_nt: TGTGCCAGCCGACTAGCGGGAGGGCTCATGATTGGGGAGACCCAGTACTTC
j_call: TRBJ1-2; clone_size: .; v_call: TRBV4-2; d_call: .; cdr3_aa: CASSQDSGVIYGYTF; cdr3_nt: TGTGCCAGCAGCCAAGATTCCGGGGTGATCTATGGCTACACCTTC
j_call: TRBJ2-2; clone_size: .; v_call: TRBV7-3; d_call: .; cdr3_aa: CASSLTGGLLGTGELFF; cdr3_nt: TGTGCCAGCAGCTTAACGGGGGGACTGTTGGGTACCGGGGAGCTGTTTTTT
j_call: TRBJ2-1; clone_size: .; v_call: TRBV15; d_call: TRBD2; cdr3_aa: CATSVTSGRAYNEQFF; cdr3_nt: TGTGCCACCAGCGTAACTAGCGGGAGGGCCTACAATGAGCAGTTCTTC
j_call: TRBJ2-1; clone_size: once; v_call: TRBV4-1; d_call: .; cdr3_aa: CASSQSRANEQFF; cdr3_nt: TGCGCCAGCAGCCAATCCAGGGCCAATGAGCAGTTCTTC
j_call: TRBJ1-2; clone_size: few; v_call: TRBV7-8; d_call: .; cdr3_aa: CASSLPPLGGGYYGYTF; cdr3_nt: TGTGCCAGCAGCTTACCTCCACTGGGGGGAGGCTACTATGGCTACACCTTC
j_call: TRBJ1-2; clone_size: .; v_call: TRBV6-6; d_call: TRBD1; cdr3_aa: CASSDSGTGDYGYTF; cdr3_nt: TGTGCCAGCAGTGACTCCGGGACAGGGGACTATGGCTACACCTTC
j_call: TRBJ2-7; clone_size: .; v_call: TRBV27; d_call: TRBD2; cdr3_aa: CASTVTGGGGYEQYF; cdr3_nt: TGTGCCAGCACCGTTACCGGCGGCGGGGGTTACGAGCAGTACTTC
j_call: TRBJ2-3; clone_size: .; v_call: TRBV4-2; d_call: TRBD2; cdr3_aa: CASSRVGLAGGSTDTQYF; cdr3_nt: TGTGCCAGCAGCCGGGTAGGATTAGCGGGGGGAAGCACAGATACGCAGTATTTT
j_call: TRBJ1-1; clone_size: once; v_call: TRBV14; d_call: .; cdr3_aa: CASSPILPGNTEAFF; cdr3_nt: TGTGCCAGCAGCCCGATCCTCCCAGGGAACACTGAAGCTTTCTTT
j_call: TRBJ1-5; clone_size: .; v_call: TRBV9; d_call: .; cdr3_aa: CASSVGIDNQPQHF; cdr3_nt: TGTGCCAGCAGCGTAGGAATAGACAATCAGCCCCAGCATTTT
j_call: TRBJ1-2; clone_size: .; v_call: TRBV9; d_call: TRBD1; cdr3_aa: CASSGRTGPNYGYTF; cdr3_nt: TGTGCCAGCAGCGGACGGACAGGGCCTAACTATGGCTACACCTTC
j_call: TRBJ2-7; clone_size: .; v_call: TRBV19; d_call: TRBD2; cdr3_aa: CASSSGGGWTYEQYF; cdr3_nt: TGTGCCAGTAGTAGCGGGGGTGGATGGACCTACGAGCAGTACTTC
j_call: TRBJ1-2; clone_size: once; v_call: TRBV19; d_call: .; cdr3_aa: CASSAGLANYGYTF; cdr3_nt: TGTGCCAGTAGTGCGGGCCTCGCTAACTATGGCTACACCTTC
j_call: TRBJ1-1; clone_size: .; v_call: TRBV7-9; d_call: .; cdr3_aa: CASSLGLQREAFF; cdr3_nt: TGTGCCAGCAGCTTAGGGTTGCAGCGGGAAGCTTTCTTT
j_call: TRBJ2-3; clone_size: .; v_call: TRBV7-8; d_call: TRBD2; cdr3_aa: CASSFLSGEADTQYF; cdr3_nt: TGTGCCAGCAGCTTTCTCAGCGGGGAGGCAGATACGCAGTATTTT
j_call: TRBJ2-1; clone_size: .; v_call: TRBV28; d_call: .; cdr3_aa: CASSLSGPNNEQFF; cdr3_nt: TGTGCCAGCAGTTTAAGCGGGCCAAACAATGAGCAGTTCTTC
j_call: TRBJ2-2; clone_size: .; v_call: TRBV28; d_call: .; cdr3_aa: CASSLRGTGELFF; cdr3_nt: TGTGCCAGCAGTTTAAGGGGCACCGGGGAGCTGTTTTTT
j_call: TRBJ2-5; clone_size: once; v_call: TRBV30; d_call: .; cdr3_aa: CAWRIQPQETQYF; cdr3_nt: TGTGCCTGGAGAATACAACCTCAAGAGACCCAGTACTTC
j_call: TRBJ1-5; clone_size: .; v_call: TRBV5-4; d_call: .; cdr3_aa: CASSRTAQNSNQPQHF; cdr3_nt: TGTGCCAGCAGCAGGACAGCCCAGAATAGCAATCAGCCCCAGCATTTT
j_call: TRBJ1-5; clone_size: .; v_call: TRBV19; d_call: TRBD1; cdr3_aa: CASSNYFTTGGEGNQPQHF; cdr3_nt: TGTGCCAGTAGTAATTATTTCACTACAGGGGGCGAGGGCAATCAGCCCCAGCATTTT
j_call: TRBJ2-1; clone_size: .; v_call: TRBV5-1; d_call: .; cdr3_aa: CASSLSGWTVLSSYNEQFF; cdr3_nt: TGCGCCAGCAGCTTGTCCGGTTGGACAGTTCTAAGCTCCTACAATGAGCAGTTCTTC
j_call: TRBJ1-2; clone_size: .; v_call: TRBV5-5; d_call: .; cdr3_aa: CASSLDSGNYGYTF; cdr3_nt: TGTGCCAGCAGCTTGGACAGTGGAAACTATGGCTACACCTTC
j_call: TRBJ2-3; clone_size: .; v_call: TRBV13; d_call: .; cdr3_aa: CASSPHLSDTQYF; cdr3_nt: TGTGCCAGCAGCCCCCATCTGAGCGATACGCAGTATTTT
j_call: TRBJ1-1; clone_size: once; v_call: TRBV5-1; d_call: .; cdr3_aa: CAGGGSSRRRPTEAFF; cdr3_nt: TGCGCCGGCGGGGGGTCCAGCCGCCGAAGGCCCACTGAAGCTTTCTTT
j_call: TRBJ2-3; clone_size: .; v_call: TRBV7-9; d_call: TRBD2; cdr3_aa: CASSLPLMTSGGATDTQYF; cdr3_nt: TGTGCCAGCAGCTTACCCCTTATGACTAGCGGGGGGGCTACAGATACGCAGTATTTT
j_call: TRBJ2-3; clone_size: .; v_call: TRBV5-1; d_call: TRBD2; cdr3_aa: CASSLSGGPTLDTQYF; cdr3_nt: TGCGCCAGCAGCCTCAGCGGGGGGCCCACGTTGGATACGCAGTATTTT
j_call: TRBJ2-3; clone_size: .; v_call: TRBV27; d_call: .; cdr3_aa: CASSLSFSGGDTQYF; cdr3_nt: TGTGCCAGCAGTTTATCGTTTTCAGGTGGAGATACGCAGTATTTT
j_call: TRBJ2-5; clone_size: .; v_call: TRBV9; d_call: .; cdr3_aa: CASSVGQGEVETQYF; cdr3_nt: TGTGCCAGCAGCGTTGGTCAGGGTGAAGTAGAGACCCAGTACTTC
j_call: TRBJ2-7; clone_size: .; v_call: TRBV4-1; d_call: .; cdr3_aa: CASSQDETGWGEQYF; cdr3_nt: TGCGCCAGCAGCCAAGATGAAACAGGCTGGGGCGAGCAGTACTTC
j_call: TRBJ2-1; clone_size: .; v_call: TRBV29-1; d_call: TRBD2; cdr3_aa: CSSRGTRANYNEQFF; cdr3_nt: TGCAGCTCACGGGGGACTAGGGCTAACTACAATGAGCAGTTCTTC
j_call: TRBJ2-1; clone_size: .; v_call: TRBV4-2; d_call: TRBD2; cdr3_aa: CASSQVAGGFDEQFF; cdr3_nt: TGTGCCAGCAGCCAAGTCGCGGGGGGTTTCGATGAGCAGTTCTTC
j_call: TRBJ2-2; clone_size: .; v_call: TRBV30; d_call: TRBD1; cdr3_aa: CAWTGGNTNTGELFF; cdr3_nt: TGTGCCTGGACAGGGGGAAATACGAACACCGGGGAGCTGTTTTTT
j_call: TRBJ2-3; clone_size: .; v_call: TRBV7-9; d_call: .; cdr3_aa: CASSFGTDTQYF; cdr3_nt: TGTGCCAGCAGCTTCGGGACAGATACGCAGTATTTT
j_call: TRBJ2-3; clone_size: .; v_call: TRBV6-5; d_call: .; cdr3_aa: CASSSLSLDTQYF; cdr3_nt: TGTGCCAGCAGTAGCCTCTCATTAGATACGCAGTATTTT
j_call: TRBJ1-1; clone_size: .; v_call: TRBV13; d_call: .; cdr3_aa: CASSLEAVTEAFF; cdr3_nt: TGTGCCAGCAGCCTCGAGGCGGTTACTGAAGCTTTCTTT
j_call: TRBJ1-4; clone_size: once; v_call: TRBV4-3; d_call: .; cdr3_aa: CASSQVLEGTNEKLFF; cdr3_nt: TGCGCCAGCAGCCAAGTTTTGGAGGGGACTAATGAAAAACTGTTTTTT
j_call: TRBJ2-3; clone_size: .; v_call: TRBV4-2; d_call: TRBD2; cdr3_aa: CASSQDASGGTDTQYF; cdr3_nt: TGTGCCAGCAGCCAAGACGCTAGCGGGGGGACAGATACGCAGTATTTT
j_call: TRBJ1-6; clone_size: .; v_call: TRBV6-5; d_call: .; cdr3_aa: CASRSQGSPLHF; cdr3_nt: TGTGCCAGCAGGTCGCAGGGATCACCCCTCCACTTT
j_call: TRBJ2-7; clone_size: .; v_call: TRBV19; d_call: TRBD1; cdr3_aa: CASSIGTGPYEQYF; cdr3_nt: TGTGCCAGTAGTATCGGGACAGGCCCCTACGAGCAGTACTTC
j_call: TRBJ2-7; clone_size: .; v_call: TRBV10-2; d_call: .; cdr3_aa: CASQNPYSYEQYF; cdr3_nt: TGCGCCAGCCAAAACCCCTACTCCTACGAGCAGTACTTC
j_call: TRBJ2-2; clone_size: .; v_call: TRBV7-2; d_call: TRBD2; cdr3_aa: CASSSWTSGGPYTGELFF; cdr3_nt: TGTGCCAGCAGCTCCTGGACTAGCGGGGGGCCGTACACCGGGGAGCTGTTTTTT
j_call: TRBJ2-7; clone_size: .; v_call: TRBV19; d_call: TRBD1; cdr3_aa: CASSMGTGVPYEQYF; cdr3_nt: TGTGCCAGTAGTATGGGGACAGGGGTCCCCTACGAGCAGTACTTC
j_call: TRBJ2-1; clone_size: .; v_call: TRBV6-5; d_call: TRBD1; cdr3_aa: CASRTGGRYNEQFF; cdr3_nt: TGTGCCAGCAGAACAGGGGGCCGCTACAATGAGCAGTTCTTC
j_call: TRBJ1-2; clone_size: .; v_call: TRBV7-2; d_call: .; cdr3_aa: CASSLITSGAGYTF; cdr3_nt: TGTGCCAGCAGCTTAATTACTAGCGGGGCTGGCTACACCTTC
j_call: TRBJ2-3; clone_size: .; v_call: TRBV9; d_call: .; cdr3_aa: CASSELSRDTQYF; cdr3_nt: TGTGCCAGCAGCGAGCTTAGCCGCGATACGCAGTATTTT
j_call: TRBJ1-6; clone_size: .; v_call: TRBV7-6; d_call: .; cdr3_aa: CASSPNPNSPLHF; cdr3_nt: TGTGCCAGCAGCCCTAACCCCAATTCACCCCTCCACTTT
j_call: TRBJ2-7; clone_size: .; v_call: TRBV28; d_call: .; cdr3_aa: CASRETDRYEQYF; cdr3_nt: TGTGCCAGCAGGGAGACCGACCGATACGAGCAGTACTTC
j_call: TRBJ2-3; clone_size: .; v_call: TRBV27; d_call: TRBD2; cdr3_aa: CASSFGTSGRYTDTQYF; cdr3_nt: TGTGCCAGCAGTTTTGGGACTAGCGGGAGGTATACAGATACGCAGTATTTT
j_call: TRBJ1-4; clone_size: few; v_call: TRBV2; d_call: TRBD1; cdr3_aa: CASRTDRETTNEKLFF; cdr3_nt: TGTGCCAGCAGGACGGACAGGGAAACAACTAATGAAAAACTGTTTTTT